A single sample is the source of the 16 T cell receptor beta chains below, sequenced in a study of cytomegalovirus exposure and HLA in healthy donors. Only in-frame clones appear in the TCRdb table, and some are missing; sequencing was by immunoSEQ multiplex PCR. The profile covers 150,000 to 200,000 clones, with roughly four fifths appearing a single time and 2.5% to 3.5% taken by the ten largest. Sequencing input: PBMCs. The source is a woman younger than 35 in good health and CMV-seropositive.

The rearrangement uses TRBV15 and TRBJ1-2; D is possibly TRBD1 (5 bases). Deletions cut 0 bases from V and 5 bases from J, with 7 bases between. The CDR3 loop spans 13 amino acids. In germline, CDR1 is LNHNV, CDR2 YYDKDF (reference sequence). CDR3 in amino acids: CATSRDTGYGYTF. Written as DNA, the CDR3 is TGTGCCACCAGCAGAGATACAGGATATGGCTACACCTTC.

V usage is TRBV9 and J usage is TRBJ2-2; unclear D gene. CDR3 length: 14 amino acids. V lost 0 bases to trimming and J lost 0 bases, with 3 bases between them. Germline V gives CDR1 SGDLS, CDR2 YYNGEE. The CDR3: CASSVASNTGELFF. In DNA, the CDR3 is TGTGCCAGCAGCGTAGCCTCGAACACCGGGGAGCTGTTTTTT.

V gene TRBV18 combines with J gene TRBJ1-2; D is unresolved. Germline values: CDR1 KGHSH, CDR2 LQKENI. CDR3 length equals 14 residues. V was cut by 3 bases and J by 2 bases, with 10 bases left in between. The CDR3 region has the DNA TGTGCCAGCTCACCGGTAAGGGAGAACTATGGCTACACCTTC. As protein: CASSPVRENYGYTF.

Only one count was recorded for this clone. The V and J genes are TRBV9 and TRBJ2-4; D may be TRBD1 (6 bases). CDR3 length: 15 residues. CDR1 and CDR2 (germline): SGDLS, YYNGEE. V was trimmed by 2 bases and J by 9 bases, leaving 18 bases between them. The CDR3 nucleotides are TGTGCCAGCAGCGTGGACGGTCAGGGGTTTGCCATTCAGTACTTC. It codes for CASSVDGQGFAIQYF.

The chain is built from TRBV19 and TRBJ2-7, with a tentative D call TRBD1 (6 bases). CDR3 length: 14 amino acids. Germline V gene sequence: CDR1 LNHDA, CDR2 SQIVND (reference sequence). V was cut by 5 bases and J by 0 bases, with 11 bases left in between. The CDR3 nucleotides are TGTGCCAGTAGTTTCCCGGGACACTCCTACGAGCAGTACTTC. It yields the protein CASSFPGHSYEQYF. The full variable domain, completed using reference TRBV19 and TRBJ2-7, is DGGITQSPKYLFRKEGQNVTLSCEQNLNHDAMYWYRQDPGQGLRLIYYSQIVNDFQKGDIAEGYSVSREKKESFPLTVTSAQKNPTAFYLCASSFPGHSYEQYFGPGTRLTVT.

V usage is TRBV27 and J usage is TRBJ1-1; D unresolved. V dropped 4 bases and J dropped 6 bases, with 9 bases sitting between them. CDR3 size: 12 residues. Germline CDR1 MNHEY, CDR2 SMNVEV (reference sequence). The CDR3 DNA is TGTGCCAGCAGTTCTGGTATAGCTGAAGCTTTCTTT. It codes for CASSSGIAEAFF.

The chain recombines TRBV27 with TRBJ1-1, with D possibly matching TRBD1 (5 bases). Germline V gene sequence: CDR1 MNHEY, CDR2 SMNVEV (reference sequence). This CDR3 has 14 amino acids. The ends were cut back, 4 bases at V and 5 bases at J, with 14 bases in the middle. CDR3 in amino acids: CASSSRTGRTEAFF. DNA for the CDR3: TGTGCCAGCAGTTCTCGAACAGGTCGAACTGAAGCTTTCTTT.

This chain links TRBV5-1 with TRBJ2-3; D might be TRBD1 (5 bases). Germline loops: CDR1 SGHRS, CDR2 YFSETQ. Trimming took off 1 base at V and 2 bases at J, with 17 bases between the two ends. This CDR3 has 17 amino acids. CDR3 nucleotides: TGCGCCAGCAGCTTGAGGGCAGGGTCTACAAACACAGATACGCAGTATTTT. As protein: CASSLRAGSTNTDTQYF.

The gene calls are TRBV29-1 and TRBJ1-2; D is unclear. From germline, CDR1 is SQVTM and CDR2 ANQGSEA. This CDR3 is built from 18 residues. V was trimmed by 4 bases and J by 8 bases, leaving 32 bases between them. The chain's CDR3 is CSVVGSSNWRIESRGYTF. The CDR3 bases are TGCAGCGTTGTAGGCTCGTCGAATTGGAGGATAGAATCGCGAGGCTACACCTTC.

As DNA, the CDR3 is TGTGCCAGCAGCCGCGACACCGGGGAGCTGTTTTTT. Encoded protein: CASSRDTGELFF. The chain joins TRBV7-9 to TRBJ2-2; D gene ambiguous. CDR1 SEHNR and CDR2 FQNEAQ come from the germline V gene (reference sequence). This CDR3 has 12 residues. V shed 5 bases and J shed 3 bases, with 4 bases lying between them.

The CDR3 here is CASSPLGTGRDTEAFF. The CDR3 DNA reads as TGTGCCAGCTCACCTCTGGGGACAGGGCGGGACACTGAAGCTTTCTTT. This chain links TRBV18 with TRBJ1-1; 9 bases map to TRBD1. The ends lost 3 bases at V and 3 bases at J; junction bases unmatched: 8. CDR1 is KGHSH and CDR2 is LQKENI in the germline V gene. This CDR3 has 16 residues.

This chain links TRBV10-2 with TRBJ1-1; the D is unclear. The CDR3 covers 15 residues. The V gene lost 2 bases and the J gene lost 1 base, with 11 bases spanning the gap. Germline V gene data show CDR1 as WSHSY and CDR2 as SAAADI. The CDR3 DNA sequence: TGCGCCAGCAGTGAGATCAGAGGGCGGAACACTGAAGCTTTCTTT. Translation gives CASSEIRGRNTEAFF.

The chain carries TRBV27 and TRBJ2-7, with D maybe TRBD2 (5 bases). CDR1 is MNHEY and CDR2 is SMNVEV in the germline V gene (reference sequence). The CDR3 sequence is 13 residues long. V lost 4 bases, J lost 3 bases, and 10 bases lay in between. The CDR3 here is CASSWTSNYEQYF. For the CDR3, the DNA is TGTGCCAGCAGTTGGACTTCTAACTACGAGCAGTACTTC.

This chain uses TRBV6-5 with TRBJ2-5; TRBD2 agrees at 10 bases. Germline CDR1 and CDR2: MNHEY and SVGAGI. The CDR3 extends over 16 amino acids. The V and J ends lost 2 bases and 3 bases, in that order; junction bases with no gene match: 6. The CDR3, as DNA: TGTGCCAGCAGTTACACTAGCGGGGACATTAAAGAGACCCAGTACTTC. Translated: CASSYTSGDIKETQYF.

The chain uses TRBV10-3 and TRBJ1-1; TRBD1 is a possible D gene (6 bases). Germline loops: CDR1 ENHRY, CDR2 SYGVKD. The germline V and J ends were trimmed by 0 bases and 8 bases, with 13 bases remaining between them. This CDR3 is built from 14 residues. The CDR3 nucleotides are TGTGCCATCAGTGAGTCGAGCTTGGGACAAGAAGCTTTCTTT. Its protein product is CAISESSLGQEAFF.

This chain joins TRBV27 and TRBJ2-5; D is possibly TRBD2 (5 bases). V was pared by 7 bases and J by 5 bases, with 20 bases between. Per germline, CDR1 MNHEY and CDR2 SMNVEV (reference sequence). The CDR3 covers 15 residues. The chain's CDR3 is CASKTDMHGEETQYF. CDR3 DNA sequence: TGTGCCAGCAAGACCGACATGCATGGGGAGGAGACCCAGTACTTC.